This T cell receptor beta chain was identified in a study of response to subunit inactivated influenza vaccine. Per the germline V gene, CDR1 is MRHNA and CDR2 is SNTAGT. The CDR3 contains 16 residues. The junction had 10 bases not matched to a gene; V was cut back by 4 bases and J by 4 bases. Study-level findings and limits: After each seasonal influenza vaccination, few new T cells are recruited, the authors suggested.

With regard to this clonotype: Antigen: not known.

Using its own MiXCR run on the RT-PCR reads, TCRdb lists one record per CDR3 protein. The data hold around 580,000 distinct CDR3 sequences, with 12% observed a single time. The receptor's source is a man aged 45-65 years who received an inactivated influenza vaccine. The chain is built from TRBV6-4 and TRBJ2-3; TRBD2 matches 8 bases. The sample here was PBMCs from blood, taken on the day of vaccination. The CDR3 DNA follows: TGTGCCAGCAGTGCGTCTAGCGGGCCCCCCGCAGATACGCAGTATTTT. Amino acid sequence: CASSASSGPPADTQYF.